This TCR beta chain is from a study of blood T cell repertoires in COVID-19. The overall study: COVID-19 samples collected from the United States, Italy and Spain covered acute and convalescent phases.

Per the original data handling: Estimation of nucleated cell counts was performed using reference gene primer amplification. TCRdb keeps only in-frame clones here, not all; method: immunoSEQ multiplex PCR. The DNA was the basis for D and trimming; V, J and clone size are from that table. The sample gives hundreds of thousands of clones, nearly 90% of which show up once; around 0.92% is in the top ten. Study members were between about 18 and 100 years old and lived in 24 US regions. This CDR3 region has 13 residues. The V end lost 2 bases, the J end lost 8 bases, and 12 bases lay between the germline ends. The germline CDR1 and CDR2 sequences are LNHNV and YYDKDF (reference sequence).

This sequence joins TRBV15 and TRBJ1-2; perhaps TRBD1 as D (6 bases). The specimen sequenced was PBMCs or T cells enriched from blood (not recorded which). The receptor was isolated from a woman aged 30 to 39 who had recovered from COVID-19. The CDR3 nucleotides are TGTGCCACCAGCAGACCTTCCAGGGGCGGCTACACCTTC. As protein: CATSRPSRGGYTF.